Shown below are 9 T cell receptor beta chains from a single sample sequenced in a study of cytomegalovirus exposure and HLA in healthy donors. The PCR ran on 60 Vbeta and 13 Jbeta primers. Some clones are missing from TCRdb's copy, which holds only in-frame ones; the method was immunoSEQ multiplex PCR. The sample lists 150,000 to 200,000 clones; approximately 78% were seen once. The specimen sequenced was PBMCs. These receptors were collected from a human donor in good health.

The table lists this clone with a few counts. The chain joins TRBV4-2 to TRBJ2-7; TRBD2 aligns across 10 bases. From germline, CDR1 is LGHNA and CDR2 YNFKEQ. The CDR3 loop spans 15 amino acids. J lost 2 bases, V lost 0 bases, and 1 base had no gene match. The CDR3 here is CASSQDSGGTYEQYF. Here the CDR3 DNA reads TGTGCCAGCAGCCAAGATAGCGGGGGGACCTACGAGCAGTACTTC.

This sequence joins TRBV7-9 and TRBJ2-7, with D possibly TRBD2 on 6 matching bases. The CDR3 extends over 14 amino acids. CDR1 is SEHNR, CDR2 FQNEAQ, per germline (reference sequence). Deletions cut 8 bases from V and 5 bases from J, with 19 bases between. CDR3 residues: CASGAYGGFHEQYF. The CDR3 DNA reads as TGTGCCAGCGGGGCTTACGGGGGATTTCACGAGCAGTACTTC.

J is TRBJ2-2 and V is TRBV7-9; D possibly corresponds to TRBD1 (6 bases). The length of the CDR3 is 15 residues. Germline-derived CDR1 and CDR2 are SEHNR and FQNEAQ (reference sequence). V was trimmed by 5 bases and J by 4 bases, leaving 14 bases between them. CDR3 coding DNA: TGTGCCAGCAGCCCCCCGGACAGAGCCACCGGGGAGCTGTTTTTT. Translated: CASSPPDRATGELFF. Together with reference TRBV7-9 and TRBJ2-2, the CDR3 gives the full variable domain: DTGVSQNPRHKITKRGQNVTFRCDPISEHNRLYWYRQTLGQGPEFLTYFQNEAQLEKSRLLSDRFSAERPKGSFSTLEIQRTEQGDSAMYLCASSPPDRATGELFFGEGSRLTVL.

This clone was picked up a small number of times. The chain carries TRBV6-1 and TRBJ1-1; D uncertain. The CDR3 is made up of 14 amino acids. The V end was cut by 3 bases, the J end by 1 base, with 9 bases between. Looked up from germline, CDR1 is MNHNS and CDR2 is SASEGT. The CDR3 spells CASSEWAGNTEAFF. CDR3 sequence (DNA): TGTGCCAGCAGTGAGTGGGCGGGGAACACTGAAGCTTTCTTT.

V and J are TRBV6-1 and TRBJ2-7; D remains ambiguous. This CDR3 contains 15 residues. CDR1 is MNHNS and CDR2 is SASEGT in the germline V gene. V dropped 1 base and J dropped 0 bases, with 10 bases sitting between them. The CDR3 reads CASSEDSYRSYEQYF. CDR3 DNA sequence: TGTGCCAGCAGTGAAGACAGCTACCGCTCCTACGAGCAGTACTTC.

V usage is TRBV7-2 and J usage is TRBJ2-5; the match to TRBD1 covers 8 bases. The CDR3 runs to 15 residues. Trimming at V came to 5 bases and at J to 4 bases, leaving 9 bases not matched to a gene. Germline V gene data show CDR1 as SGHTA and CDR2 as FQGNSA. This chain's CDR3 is CASSVLGTGGETQYF. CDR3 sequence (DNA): TGTGCCAGCAGCGTTCTGGGGACAGGCGGAGAGACCCAGTACTTC.

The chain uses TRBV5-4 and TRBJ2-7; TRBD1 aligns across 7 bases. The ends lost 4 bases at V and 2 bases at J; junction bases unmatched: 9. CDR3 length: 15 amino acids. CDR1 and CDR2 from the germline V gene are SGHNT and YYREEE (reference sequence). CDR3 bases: TGTGCCAGCAGCCCAGGGGGTCCAGTCCCCTACGAGCAGTACTTC. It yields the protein CASSPGGPVPYEQYF. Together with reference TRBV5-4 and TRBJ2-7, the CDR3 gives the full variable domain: ETGVTQSPTHLIKTRGQQVTLRCSSQSGHNTVSWYQQALGQGPQFIFQYYREEENGRGNFPPRFSGLQFPNYSSELNVNALELDDSALYLCASSPGGPVPYEQYFGPGTRLTVT.

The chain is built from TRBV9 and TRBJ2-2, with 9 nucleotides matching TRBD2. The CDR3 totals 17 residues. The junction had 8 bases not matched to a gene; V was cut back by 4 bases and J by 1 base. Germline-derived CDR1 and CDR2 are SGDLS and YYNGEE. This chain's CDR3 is CASSRYSGGLNTGELFF. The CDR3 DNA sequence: TGTGCCAGCAGCCGATATAGCGGGGGCCTGAACACCGGGGAGCTGTTTTTT.

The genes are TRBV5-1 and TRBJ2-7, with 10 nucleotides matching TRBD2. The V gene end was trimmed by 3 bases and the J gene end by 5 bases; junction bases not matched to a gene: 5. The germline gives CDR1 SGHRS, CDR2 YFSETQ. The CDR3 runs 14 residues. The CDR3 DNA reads TGCGCCAGCAGCTCAGCGGGGGGGCTGGACGAGCAGTACTTC. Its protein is CASSSAGGLDEQYF.